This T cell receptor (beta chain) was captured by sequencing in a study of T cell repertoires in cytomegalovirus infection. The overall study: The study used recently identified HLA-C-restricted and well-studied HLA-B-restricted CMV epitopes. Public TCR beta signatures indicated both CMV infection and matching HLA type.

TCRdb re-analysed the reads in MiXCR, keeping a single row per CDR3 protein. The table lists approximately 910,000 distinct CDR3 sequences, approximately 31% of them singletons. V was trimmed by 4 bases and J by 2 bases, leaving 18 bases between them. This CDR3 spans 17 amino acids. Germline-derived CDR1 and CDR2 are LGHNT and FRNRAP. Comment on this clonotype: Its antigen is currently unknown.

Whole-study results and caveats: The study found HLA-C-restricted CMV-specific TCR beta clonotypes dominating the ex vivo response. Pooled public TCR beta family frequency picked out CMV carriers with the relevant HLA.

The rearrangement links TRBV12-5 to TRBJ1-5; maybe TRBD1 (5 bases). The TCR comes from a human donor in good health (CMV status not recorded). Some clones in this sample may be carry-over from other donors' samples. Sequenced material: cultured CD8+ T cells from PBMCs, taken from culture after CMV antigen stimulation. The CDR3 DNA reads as TGTGCTAGTGGTTGGGGTACAGGTTTCGGGGGCAATCAGCCCCAGCATTTT. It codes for CASGWGTGFGGNQPQHF.